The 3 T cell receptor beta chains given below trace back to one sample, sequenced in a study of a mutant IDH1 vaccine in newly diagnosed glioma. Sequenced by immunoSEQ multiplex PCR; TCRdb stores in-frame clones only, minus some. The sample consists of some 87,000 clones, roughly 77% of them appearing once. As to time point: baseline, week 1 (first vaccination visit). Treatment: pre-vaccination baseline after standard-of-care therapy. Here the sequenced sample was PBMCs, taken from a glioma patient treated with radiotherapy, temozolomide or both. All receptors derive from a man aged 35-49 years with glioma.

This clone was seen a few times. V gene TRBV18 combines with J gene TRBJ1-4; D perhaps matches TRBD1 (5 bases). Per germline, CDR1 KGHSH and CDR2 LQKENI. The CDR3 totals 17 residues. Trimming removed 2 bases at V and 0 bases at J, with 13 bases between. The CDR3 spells CASSPFEPGATNEKLFF. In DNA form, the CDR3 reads TGTGCCAGCTCACCATTTGAACCGGGGGCAACTAATGAAAAACTGTTTTTT.

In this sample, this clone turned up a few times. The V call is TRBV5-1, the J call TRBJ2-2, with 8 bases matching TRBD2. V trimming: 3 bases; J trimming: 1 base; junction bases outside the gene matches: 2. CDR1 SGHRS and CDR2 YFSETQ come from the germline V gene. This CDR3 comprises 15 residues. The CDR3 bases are TGCGCCAGCAGCTCGGCGGGGGGGAACACCGGGGAGCTGTTTTTT. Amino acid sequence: CASSSAGGNTGELFF.

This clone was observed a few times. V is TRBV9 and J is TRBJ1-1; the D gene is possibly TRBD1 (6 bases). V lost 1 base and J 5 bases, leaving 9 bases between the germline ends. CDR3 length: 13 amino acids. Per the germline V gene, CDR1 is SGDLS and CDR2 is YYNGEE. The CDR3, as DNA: TGTGCCAGCAGCGTACAAGGGGGGACTGAAGCTTTCTTT. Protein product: CASSVQGGTEAFF. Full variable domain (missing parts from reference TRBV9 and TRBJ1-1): DSGVTQTPKHLITATGQRVTLRCSPRSGDLSVYWYQQSLDQGLQFLIQYYNGEERAKGNILERFSAQQFPDLHSELNLSSLELGDSALYFCASSVQGGTEAFFGQGTRLTVV.